The T cell receptor (beta chain) under discussion was sequenced for a study of OX40 agonist ivuxolimab in advanced cancers. From germline, CDR1 is LNHDA and CDR2 SQIVND (reference sequence). This CDR3 is 16 amino acids long. V lost 3 bases and J lost 1; bases outside the gene matches: 7. If patients had autoimmune disease history or systemic immunosuppression, they were excluded. Assay used: immunoSEQ multiplex PCR; TCRdb lists only in-frame clones, some missing. The table records roughly 35,000 clones, 88% of them present only once. The sequence derives from an adult with an advanced solid tumor such as melanoma, head and neck, liver or kidney cancer. Source: CD4+ or CD8+ T cells sorted from blood, taken in a trial of the OX40 agonist ivuxolimab. J is TRBJ2-5 and V is TRBV19; 8 bases line up with TRBD1. The CDR3 DNA reads as TGTGCCAGTAGTATCGGGACAGGAGCGCCCCAAGAGACCCAGTACTTC. This gives the protein CASSIGTGAPQETQYF.